This TCR beta chain was recovered during a study of cytomegalovirus exposure and HLA in healthy donors (dated by TCRdb to 2016 to 2017). Describing the broader study: According to an earlier analysis of 587 of the donors, about 179 million T cells yielded over 90 million unique TCR beta sequences and approximately 300 Gb of sequence data. In a later analysis, previously published TCR beta repertoires from 550 to 750 donors were re-analyzed and high-resolution HLA genotyping was added so that TCR occurrence patterns could be studied. Both class I and class II loci were covered by HLA typing, at four-digit resolution. The aim of the study was to test whether cataloging public T cell receptors could identify signatures of past pathogen exposure. Among 398 genotyped donors of the cohort, an average of around 240,000 unique TCR beta nucleotide sequences was sequenced per donor, of which about 18% were non-productive. High-throughput TCR immunosequencing, statistical association of individual TCRs with disease status, and machine learning were combined to predict cytomegalovirus infection status. Of the roughly 400 genotyped donors, less than 85% were placed in the genetic ancestry cluster associated with self-reported Caucasian donors. Donor age, sex, ethnicity and CMV serostatus were collected together with the repertoire data. All discovery cohort repertoires had been generated on a single sequencing platform. Besides the first cohort of more than 650 subjects, a separate validation cohort made up of 120 different subjects was used. Roughly 300 gigabases of sequencing data and 78 million or so unique TCR sequences were included in an early release covering under 650 HLA-typed donors. Typing coverage varied by locus: about 629-640 donors for A, B, C, DRB1 and DQB1; approximately 520 for DQA1; around 610 for DPA1; roughly 450 for DPB1. Roughly 5 DR-DQ haplotypes were handled as single units for association and clustering, since linkage in the cohort was strong. In the later analysis, no new phenotypic data were used to find candidate immune exposures; instead, reliance was placed on TCR beta sequences and their occurrence across donors. An earlier analysis of some 600 of the donors applied high-throughput TCR beta sequencing to assess whether each TCR beta V gene segment acted as functional or pseudogenic. The T cell repertoires of about 700 subjects were profiled by immunosequencing and related to cytomegalovirus serostatus. A later genetic analysis used genome-wide SNP genotypes for about 65% of the roughly 670 donors, treating that subset as a discovery cohort. The investigation overall reported the following: The authors suggested that the approach could potentially be generalized to other disease states and immunological phenotypes. Only TCR beta chains were sequenced in this cohort, and the absence of alpha or paired-chain data limited detectable features. For the cohort, immune exposure information was limited to CMV serostatus. Because the 87-base-pair reads could not distinguish some IMGT-functional V segments, including TRBV6-2 and TRBV6-3, those segments were excluded. In a later analysis, 16,951 TCR beta sequences were associated with specific HLA alleles at a false discovery rate of 0.05. Because counts were too low, 15 to 20 rarely observed V segments, including chromosome 9 orphons, were left out of the earlier analysis of 587 of the donors. A further reported finding was that TCR beta sequences accurately predicted the HLA-A and HLA-B alleles for most subjects in the first cohort. A cluster of highly shared sequence variants was judged likely to be a technical artifact of the sequencing pipeline. A later analysis found that HLA-associated TCR beta chains were more clonally expanded and had lower generation probabilities than equally common non-associated chains. A few of the identified cytomegalovirus-associated TCR beta chains were confirmed in vitro to be specific for cytomegalovirus antigens. A total of fewer than 200 TCR beta chains were listed by the study as associated with cytomegalovirus. Most CMV-associated TCR beta chains appeared to be HLA-restricted in a later analysis, and the HLA associations seemed to be driven largely by CMV exposure. The classifier was reported to diagnose cytomegalovirus status with high specificity and sensitivity in both the original cohort and the validation cohort. Sequencing depth was assumed to be roughly uniform across donors in the presence/absence analyses, though that assumption may not hold. A later genetic analysis associated a missense DCLRE1C variant with V-gene and J-gene trimming of TCR beta chains, and an independent cohort replicated the association. When HLA alleles, especially DR and DQ, strongly co-occurred, TCR associations were difficult to assign to individual alleles. According to a later genetic analysis, donors in an Asian-associated ancestry cluster had fewer N-insertions in productive TCRs than the roughly 670-donor mean. In a later analysis, several top co-occurrence clusters were reported to appear linked to parvovirus B19, influenza, CMV and Epstein-Barr virus. Linkage disequilibrium might explain the correlated functional status among segregating V segments, but an unknown experimental factor could not be ruled out. Most TCR sequences were seen in very few donors, while some public TCRs were found in many individuals. A later analysis found that TCR association rates varied across HLA loci, with DRB1 alleles showing the most associated TCRs and HLA-C alleles the fewest. In an earlier analysis of more than 450 of the donors, most TCR beta V segments were observed in productive rearrangements about 90% or about 30% of the time, broadly matching IMGT annotations. Because some donors lacked HLA typing at each locus, the association tests relied only on the typed subset.

Receptors were amplified or captured by the immunoSEQ multiplex PCR assay. The multiplex PCR relied on a mix of 60 forward primers for TCR Vbeta segments and 13 reverse primers for TCR Jbeta segments. The CDR3 region of rearranged TCR beta genes was amplified from genomic DNA by a multiplex PCR assay. The Illumina HiSeq System was used to sequence the amplified TCR beta libraries as 87-base-pair reads. The original methods were these. A later analysis tallied roughly 80 million unique TCR beta chains across the 550 to 850 repertoires, and some 12 million of those chains were shared by two or more donors. To remove PCR and sequencing errors, raw reads were error-corrected and collapsed into unique sequences using a nearest-neighbor algorithm that merged closely related sequences. To assign V, D and J gene segments, CDR3 sequences were aligned to IMGT reference sequences. For a sequence to be retained, at least a six-nucleotide match to both a V gene segment and a J gene segment was required. A rearrangement counted as productive if the CDR3 had no stop codons and remained in frame with V and J, and every other rearrangement counted as non-productive. CDR3 was defined by IMGT convention, running from the second conserved V-encoded cysteine to the conserved J-encoded phenylalanine. Sequences without an unambiguous match to a single V gene segment were excluded from the earlier analysis of a few hundred of the donors. In an earlier analysis of 587 of the donors, V segments were called functional above 56.7% productive rearrangements and were called segregating when the between-donor standard deviation exceeded 5%. A statistical classification framework was built for diagnosing cytomegalovirus status from the catalog of TCR beta chain sequences. A later analysis assigned V and J genes by comparing TCR nucleotide sequences with IMGT/GENE-DB human TR gene sequences. The TCRdist pipeline was used in a later analysis to assign CDR3 sequences and most-parsimonious VDJ recombination scenarios. In a later analysis, every TCR beta chain was defined by the combination of its CDR3 amino acid sequence and its V-gene family, and reads without a unique V-gene family were dropped. As a way to deal with suspected cross-contamination and a sequencing artifact, a later analysis dropped 592 nucleotide sequences that were highly shared and had low generation probability. For each public chain, a later analysis derived a clonal expansion index from normalized ranks of inferred template counts within each repertoire. Generation probabilities in a later analysis came from a VDJ recombination model fitted to out-of-frame rearrangements, and those results were checked against IGoR. In a later analysis, hypergeometric tests were used to score TCR-TCR, TCR-HLA and TCR-CMV co-occurrence, with a repertoire-size bias correction applied to TCR pairs. In a later analysis, false discovery rates were estimated by permuting HLA or CMV assignments 20 times. In a later analysis, co-occurring TCRs were grouped using DBSCAN, and TCRdist sequence similarity was added for clustering within HLA-allele-positive subsets. Repertoires with fewer than 30,000 or more than 120,000 public chains, plus five repertoires with anomalous nucleotide sharing, were excluded from co-occurrence clustering. In TCRdb, the immuneACCESS table is reduced to in-frame sequences with V and J assigned. These tables do not hold every clone; where another copy was compared, an unresolved V gene accounts for under half, and the others remain unexplained. That table gives V, J and clone size, and the DNA gave D and trimming. This sample gives some 150,000 clones in total; more than 65% of them show up just once. In total, the top ten clones hold 0.95% to 1.5% of the sample.

CDR1 MNHEY and CDR2 SVGAGI are derived from the germline V gene. The CDR3, cysteine through phenylalanine, is 14 amino acids long. Only the CDR3 DNA is retained, 42 bases long and in frame from the first base. The junction carries 7 bases between V and J, which are trimmed by 0 bases and 4 bases respectively. The cohort consisted of 666 healthy bone marrow donors. At the time of sampling, every cohort member was nominally healthy, though immune exposures that went unrecorded were likely present. The donor was CMV seronegative and belonged to the group of more than 300 seronegative cohort members. Each donor provided a peripheral blood sample, and peripheral blood mononuclear cells were used for TCR beta sequencing. Genomic DNA extraction from the blood cell samples was performed with the Qiagen DNeasy Blood Extraction Kit. Points on this clone: This receptor's antigen is unknown. It has no much larger one-base neighbor in the sample; base qualities were not kept.

This receptor was obtained from a woman aged 50 to 60 in good health and CMV-seronegative. The chain links TRBV6-5 with TRBJ1-3; the D gene identity is not certain. The sequenced sample consisted of PBMCs. The CDR3 is CASSYSVGGNTIYF. The sequenced DNA is TGTGCCAGCAGTTACTCGGTCGGGGGAAACACCATATATTTT.